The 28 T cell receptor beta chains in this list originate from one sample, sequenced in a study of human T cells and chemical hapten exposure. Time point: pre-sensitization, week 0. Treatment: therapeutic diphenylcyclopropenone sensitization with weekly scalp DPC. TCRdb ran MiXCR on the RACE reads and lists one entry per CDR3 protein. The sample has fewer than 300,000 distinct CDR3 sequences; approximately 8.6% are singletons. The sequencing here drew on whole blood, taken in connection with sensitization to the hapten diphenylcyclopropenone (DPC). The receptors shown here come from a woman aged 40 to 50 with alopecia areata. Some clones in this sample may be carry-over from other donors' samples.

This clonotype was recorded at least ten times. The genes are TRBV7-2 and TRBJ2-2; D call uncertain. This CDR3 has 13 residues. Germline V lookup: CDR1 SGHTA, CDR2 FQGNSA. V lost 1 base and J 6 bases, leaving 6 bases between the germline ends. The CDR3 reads CASSLGTAGELFF. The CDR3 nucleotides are TGTGCCAGCAGCTTAGGGACCGCCGGGGAGCTGTTTTTT. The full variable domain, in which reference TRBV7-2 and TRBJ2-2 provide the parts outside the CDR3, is GAGVSQSPSNKVTEKGKDVELRCDPISGHTALYWYRQSLGQGLEFLIYFQGNSAPDKSGLPSDRFSAERTGGSVSTLTIQRTQQEDSAVYLCASSLGTAGELFFGEGSRLTVL.

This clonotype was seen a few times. CDR3 in amino acids: CASSFGIASYNEQFF. The CDR3, as DNA: TGTGCCAGCAGCTTCGGCATTGCATCCTACAATGAGCAGTTCTTC. The chain employs TRBV5-6 and TRBJ2-1; the D is unclear. Trimming stripped 2 bases from V and 1 base from J, with 10 bases between. This CDR3 is built from 15 residues. CDR1 is SGHDT and CDR2 is YYEEEE in the germline V gene.

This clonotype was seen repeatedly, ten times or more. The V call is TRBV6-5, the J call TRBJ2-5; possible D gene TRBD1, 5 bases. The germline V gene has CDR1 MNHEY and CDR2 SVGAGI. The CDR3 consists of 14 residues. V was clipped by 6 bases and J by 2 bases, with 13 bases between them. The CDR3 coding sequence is TGTGCCAGCAGGCCGACAGCTTCACAAGAGACCCAGTACTTC. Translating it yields CASRPTASQETQYF.

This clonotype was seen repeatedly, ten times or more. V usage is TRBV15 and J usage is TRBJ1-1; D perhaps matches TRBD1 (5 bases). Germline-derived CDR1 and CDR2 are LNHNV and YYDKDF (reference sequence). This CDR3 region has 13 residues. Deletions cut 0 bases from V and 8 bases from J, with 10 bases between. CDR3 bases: TGTGCCACCAGCAGAGATGGCAGGGAAGAAGCTTTCTTT. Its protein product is CATSRDGREEAFF.

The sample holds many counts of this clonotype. The CDR3 here is CSAQGSSYNEQFF. CDR3 DNA sequence: TGCAGCGCTCAGGGGAGCTCCTACAATGAGCAGTTCTTC. This chain joins TRBV29-1 and TRBJ2-1; D might be TRBD1 (6 bases). The V end was cut by 7 bases, the J end by 0 bases, with 10 bases between. The germline V gene has CDR1 SQVTM and CDR2 ANQGSEA. The CDR3 length is 13 residues.

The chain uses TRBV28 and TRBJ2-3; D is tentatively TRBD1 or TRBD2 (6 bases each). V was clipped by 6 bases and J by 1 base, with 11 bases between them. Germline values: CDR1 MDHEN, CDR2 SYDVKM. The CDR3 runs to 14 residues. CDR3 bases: TGTGCCAGCAGATTAAGGGGGGGCACAGATACGCAGTATTTT. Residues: CASRLRGGTDTQYF.

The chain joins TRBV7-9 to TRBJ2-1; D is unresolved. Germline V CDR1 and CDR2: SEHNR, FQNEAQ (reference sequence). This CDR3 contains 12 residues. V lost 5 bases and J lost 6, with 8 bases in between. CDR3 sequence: CASSAHVNEQFF. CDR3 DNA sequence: TGTGCCAGCAGCGCGCACGTCAATGAGCAGTTCTTC. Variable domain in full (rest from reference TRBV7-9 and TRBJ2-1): DTGVSQNPRHKITKRGQNVTFRCDPISEHNRLYWYRQTLGQGPEFLTYFQNEAQLEKSRLLSDRFSAERPKGSFSTLEIQRTEQGDSAMYLCASSAHVNEQFFGPGTRLTVL.

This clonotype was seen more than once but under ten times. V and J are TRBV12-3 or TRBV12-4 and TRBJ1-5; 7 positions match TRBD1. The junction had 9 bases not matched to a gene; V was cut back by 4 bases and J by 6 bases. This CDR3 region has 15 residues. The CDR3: CASSSPDRVTQPQHF. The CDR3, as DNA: TGTGCCAGCAGTTCTCCCGACAGGGTCACTCAGCCCCAGCATTTT.

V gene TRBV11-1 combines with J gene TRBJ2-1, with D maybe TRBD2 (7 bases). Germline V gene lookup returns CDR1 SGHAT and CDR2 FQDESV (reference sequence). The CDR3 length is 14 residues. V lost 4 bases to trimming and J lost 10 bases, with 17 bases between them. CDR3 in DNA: TGTGCCAGCAGCTCGCAGGGGAGGGGTACGGAGCAGTTCTTC. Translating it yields CASSSQGRGTEQFF.

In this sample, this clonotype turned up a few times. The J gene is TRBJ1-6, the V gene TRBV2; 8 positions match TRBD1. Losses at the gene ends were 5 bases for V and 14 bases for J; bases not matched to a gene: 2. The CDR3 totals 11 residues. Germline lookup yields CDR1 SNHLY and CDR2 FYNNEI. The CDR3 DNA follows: TGTGCCAGCAGTACACAGGGGGCCCTCCACTTT. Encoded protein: CASSTQGALHF.

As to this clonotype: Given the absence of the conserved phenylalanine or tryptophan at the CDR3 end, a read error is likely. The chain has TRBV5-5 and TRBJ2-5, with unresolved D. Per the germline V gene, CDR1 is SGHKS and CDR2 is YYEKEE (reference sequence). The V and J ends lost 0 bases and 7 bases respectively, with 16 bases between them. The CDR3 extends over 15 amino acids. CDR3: CASSLVPGLTATQYS. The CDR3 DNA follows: TGTGCCAGCAGCTTGGTCCCGGGCCTAACTGCGACCCAGTACTCC.

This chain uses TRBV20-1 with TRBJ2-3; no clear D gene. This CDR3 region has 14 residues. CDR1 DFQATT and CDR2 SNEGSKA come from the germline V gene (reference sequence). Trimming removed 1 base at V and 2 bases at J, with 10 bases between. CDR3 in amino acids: CSARVPGTTDTQYF. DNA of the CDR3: TGCAGTGCTAGAGTGCCTGGAACCACAGATACGCAGTATTTT.

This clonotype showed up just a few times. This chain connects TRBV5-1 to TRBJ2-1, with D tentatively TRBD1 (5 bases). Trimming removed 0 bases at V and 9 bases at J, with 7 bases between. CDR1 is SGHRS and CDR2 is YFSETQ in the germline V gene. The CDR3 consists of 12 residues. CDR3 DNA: TGCGCCAGCAGCTTGGGGCAGGGTGAGCAGTTCTTC. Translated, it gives CASSLGQGEQFF. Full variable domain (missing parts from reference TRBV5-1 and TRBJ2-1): KAGVTQTPRYLIKTRGQQVTLSCSPISGHRSVSWYQQTPGQGLQFLFEYFSETQRNKGNFPGRFSGRQFSNSRSEMNVSTLELGDSALYLCASSLGQGEQFFGPGTRLTVL.

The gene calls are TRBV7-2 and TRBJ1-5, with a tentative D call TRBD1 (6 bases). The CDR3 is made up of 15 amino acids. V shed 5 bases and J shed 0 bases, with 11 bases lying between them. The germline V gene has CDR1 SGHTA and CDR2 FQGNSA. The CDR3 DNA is TGTGCCAGCAGCGTGACAGGCAATAGCAATCAGCCCCAGCATTTT. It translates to CASSVTGNSNQPQHF.

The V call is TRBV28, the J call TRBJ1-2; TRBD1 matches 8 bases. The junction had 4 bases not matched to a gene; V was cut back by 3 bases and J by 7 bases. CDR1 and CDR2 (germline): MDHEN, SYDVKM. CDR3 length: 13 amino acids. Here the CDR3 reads CASSFDRGSGYTF. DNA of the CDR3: TGTGCCAGCAGTTTCGACAGGGGATCTGGCTACACCTTC.

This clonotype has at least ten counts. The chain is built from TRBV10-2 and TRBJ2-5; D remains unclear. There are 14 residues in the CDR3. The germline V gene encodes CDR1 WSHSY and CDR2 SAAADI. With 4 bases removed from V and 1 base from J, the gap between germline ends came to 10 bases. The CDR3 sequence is CASSVGLRQETQYF. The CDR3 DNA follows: TGCGCCAGCAGTGTTGGCTTGCGCCAAGAGACCCAGTACTTC.

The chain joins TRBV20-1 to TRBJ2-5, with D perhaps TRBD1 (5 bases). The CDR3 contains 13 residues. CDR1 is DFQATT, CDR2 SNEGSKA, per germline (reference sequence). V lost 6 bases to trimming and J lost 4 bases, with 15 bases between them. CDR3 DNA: TGCAGTGCCACAACTACCCAGGGAGAGACCCAGTACTTC. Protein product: CSATTTQGETQYF.

The CDR3 DNA reads as TGCAGTGCTAGAGCAGCCGGGGGCCCAGATACGCAGTATTTT. This translates into CSARAAGGPDTQYF. The rearrangement uses TRBV20-1 and TRBJ2-3; either TRBD1 or TRBD2 may supply D (6 bases each). CDR1 and CDR2 from the germline V gene are DFQATT and SNEGSKA (reference sequence). V lost 1 base and J lost 4, with 12 bases in between. This CDR3 contains 14 residues.

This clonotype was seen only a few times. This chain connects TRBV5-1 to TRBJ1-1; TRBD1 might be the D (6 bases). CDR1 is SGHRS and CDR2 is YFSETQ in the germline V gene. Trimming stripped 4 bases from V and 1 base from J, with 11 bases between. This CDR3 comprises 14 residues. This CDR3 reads CASSRTGANTEAFF. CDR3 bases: TGCGCCAGCAGCAGGACGGGGGCGAACACTGAAGCTTTCTTT. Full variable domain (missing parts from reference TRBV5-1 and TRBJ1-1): KAGVTQTPRYLIKTRGQQVTLSCSPISGHRSVSWYQQTPGQGLQFLFEYFSETQRNKGNFPGRFSGRQFSNSRSEMNVSTLELGDSALYLCASSRTGANTEAFFGQGTRLTVV.

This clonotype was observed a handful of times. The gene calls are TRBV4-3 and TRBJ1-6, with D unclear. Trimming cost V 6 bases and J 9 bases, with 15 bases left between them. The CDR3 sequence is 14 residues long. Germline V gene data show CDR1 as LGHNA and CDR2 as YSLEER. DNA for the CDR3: TGCGCCAGCAGTCACGGTCCCTCGGCTTCACCCCTCCACTTT. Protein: CASSHGPSASPLHF.

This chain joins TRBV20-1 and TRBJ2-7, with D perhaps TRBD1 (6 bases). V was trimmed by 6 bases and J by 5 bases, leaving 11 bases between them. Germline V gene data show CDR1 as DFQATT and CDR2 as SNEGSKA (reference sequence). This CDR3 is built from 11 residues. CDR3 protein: CSATTGHEQYF. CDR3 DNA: TGCAGTGCGACGACAGGTCACGAGCAGTACTTC.

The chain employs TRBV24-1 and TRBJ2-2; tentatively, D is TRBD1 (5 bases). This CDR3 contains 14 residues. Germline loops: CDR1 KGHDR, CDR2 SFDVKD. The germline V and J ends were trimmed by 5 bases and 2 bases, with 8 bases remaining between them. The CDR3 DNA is TGTGCCACCAGTGCCAGGGTAAACACCGGGGAGCTGTTTTTT. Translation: CATSARVNTGELFF.

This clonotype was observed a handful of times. The CDR3 DNA reads as TGCGCCAGCAGTATAGGGGATGGGAGCATTCAGTACTTC. It is translated as CASSIGDGSIQYF. The rearrangement uses TRBV5-1 and TRBJ2-4; D is possibly TRBD1 or TRBD2 (5 bases each). With 5 bases removed from V and 9 bases from J, the gap between germline ends came to 15 bases. Germline CDR1 is SGHRS and CDR2 is YFSETQ. The CDR3 spans 13 residues.

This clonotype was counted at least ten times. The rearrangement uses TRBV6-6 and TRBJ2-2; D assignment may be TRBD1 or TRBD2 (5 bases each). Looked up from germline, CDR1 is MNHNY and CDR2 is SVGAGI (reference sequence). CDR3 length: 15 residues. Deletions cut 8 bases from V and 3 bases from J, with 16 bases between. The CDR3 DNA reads TGTGCCAGCGACGGGGCAGGGCGATACACCGGGGAGCTGTTTTTT. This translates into CASDGAGRYTGELFF.

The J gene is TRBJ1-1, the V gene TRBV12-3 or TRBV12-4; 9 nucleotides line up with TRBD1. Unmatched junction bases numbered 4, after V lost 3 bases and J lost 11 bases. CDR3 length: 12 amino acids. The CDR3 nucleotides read TGTGCCAGCAGTTTTACAGGGGGCCGGGCTTTCTTT. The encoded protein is CASSFTGGRAFF.

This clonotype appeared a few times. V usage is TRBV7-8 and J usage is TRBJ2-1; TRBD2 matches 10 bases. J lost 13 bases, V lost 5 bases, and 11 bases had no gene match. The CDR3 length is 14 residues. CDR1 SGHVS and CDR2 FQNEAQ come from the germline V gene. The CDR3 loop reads CASSTYSGRAGQFF. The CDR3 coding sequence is TGTGCCAGCAGCACGTACAGCGGGAGGGCCGGACAGTTCTTC.

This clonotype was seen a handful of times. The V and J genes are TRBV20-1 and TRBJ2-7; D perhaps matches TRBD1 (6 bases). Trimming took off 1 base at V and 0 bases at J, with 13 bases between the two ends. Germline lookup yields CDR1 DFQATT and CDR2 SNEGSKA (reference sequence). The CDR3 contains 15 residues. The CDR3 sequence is CSARGSTDSSYEQYF. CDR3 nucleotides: TGCAGTGCTAGAGGCTCGACGGACAGCTCCTACGAGCAGTACTTC.

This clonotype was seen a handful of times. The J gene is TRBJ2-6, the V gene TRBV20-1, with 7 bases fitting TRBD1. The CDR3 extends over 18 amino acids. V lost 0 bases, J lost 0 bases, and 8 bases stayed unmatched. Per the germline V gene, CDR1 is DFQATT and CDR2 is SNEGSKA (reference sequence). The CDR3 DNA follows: TGCAGTGCTAGAGATTCGACAGGGAGTCACTCTGGGGCCAACGTCCTGACTTTC. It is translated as CSARDSTGSHSGANVLTF.